The rows below give T cell receptor beta chains drawn from one sample of a study of regulatory T cells. Sequencing used immunoSEQ multiplex PCR; TCRdb keeps in-frame clones, though not all of them. The table has almost 30,000 clones, 85% to 95% seen once; the top ten hold roughly 1.6%. Material for sequencing was conventional CD4+ T cells sorted from blood. The receptors originated from a person under 35 with CD3G deficiency. Each CDR3 is given with its conserved first and last residue. Each record gives: D gene, clone size, J gene, V gene, CDR3 DNA, CDR3 protein. A D gene is named only where the DNA matches it firmly. Size tells how often a clone was seen (once, few, many) or the class of an expanded clone, and some rows leave it out.

D: NA
size: NA
J: TRBJ2-5
V: TRBV7-9
DNA: TGTGCCAGCAGCTTCTCACCGACGGATCCTGAGCGAGAGACCCAGTACTTC
CDR3: CASSFSPTDPERETQYF

D: NA
size: NA
J: TRBJ2-1
V: TRBV5-1
DNA: TGCGCCAGCAGAAGGGGGAGTCCCAATAACTACAATGAGCAGTTCTTC
CDR3: CASRRGSPNNYNEQFF

D: TRBD2
size: NA
J: TRBJ2-3
V: TRBV5-1
DNA: TGCGCCAGCAGCTTGGTGGCTAGCGGGGGCACAGATACGCAGTATTTT
CDR3: CASSLVASGGTDTQYF

D: NA
size: NA
J: TRBJ2-6
V: TRBV7-9
DNA: TGTGCCAGCAGCTTAGAGGGACGAGGGGCCAACGTCCTGACTTTC
CDR3: CASSLEGRGANVLTF

D: NA
size: NA
J: TRBJ1-1
V: TRBV30
DNA: TGTGCCGAAGGGCGAGATAACACTGAAGCTTTCTTT
CDR3: CAEGRDNTEAFF

D: TRBD2
size: NA
J: TRBJ2-3
V: TRBV18
DNA: TGTGCCAGCTCACCAGGACTAGCAGAAGTAGGGAATACGCAGTATTTT
CDR3: CASSPGLAEVGNTQYF

D: NA
size: NA
J: TRBJ2-6
V: TRBV6-1
DNA: TGTGCCAGCATATACTCTGGGGCCAACGTCCTGACTTTC
CDR3: CASIYSGANVLTF

D: NA
size: NA
J: TRBJ2-3
V: TRBV6-1
DNA: TGTGCCAGCAGTGAACGGGACGCAGGAGATACGCAGTATTTT
CDR3: CASSERDAGDTQYF

D: NA
size: few
J: TRBJ1-6
V: TRBV30
DNA: TGTGCCTGGAGTCATTCGGCGACTCTGGATTCACCCCTCCACTTT
CDR3: CAWSHSATLDSPLHF

D: NA
size: NA
J: TRBJ2-5
V: TRBV5-4
DNA: TGTGCCAGCAGCTTGGACGGGCGGGCGGGGGAGACCCAGTACTTC
CDR3: CASSLDGRAGETQYF

D: TRBD2
size: NA
J: TRBJ2-1
V: TRBV5-1
DNA: TGCGCCAGCAGCCCAAGCGGGGCCCATCACAATGAGCAGTTCTTC
CDR3: CASSPSGAHHNEQFF

D: NA
size: once
J: TRBJ2-5
V: TRBV5-1
DNA: TGCGCCAGCAGCTCGGACTCCTCGAGGGAGGCCCAGTACTTC
CDR3: CASSSDSSREAQYF

D: TRBD1
size: NA
J: TRBJ2-5
V: TRBV6-1
DNA: TGTGCCGGCTCGACAGGGGCGAAAGAGACCCAGTACTTC
CDR3: CAGSTGAKETQYF

D: NA
size: NA
J: TRBJ2-1
V: TRBV11-2
DNA: TGTGCCAGCAGCCCGGGCAGGAATGTGTTCTTC
CDR3: CASSPGRNVFF

D: NA
size: NA
J: TRBJ2-1
V: TRBV11-2
DNA: TGTGCCAGCAGCTTAGACAATGAGCAGTTCTTC
CDR3: CASSLDNEQFF

D: NA
size: few
J: TRBJ1-2
V: TRBV19
DNA: TGTGCCAGTAGTTCCAGGGAATCTCGTAATGGCTACACCTTC
CDR3: CASSSRESRNGYTF

D: TRBD1
size: NA
J: TRBJ2-7
V: TRBV7-8
DNA: TGTGCCAGCAGCAACCAGGCTGGGACAGGTTACGAGCAGTACTTC
CDR3: CASSNQAGTGYEQYF

D: TRBD2
size: NA
J: TRBJ2-1
V: TRBV28
DNA: TGTGCCAGCAGTTGGGGGACTAGCGGCGGGGATGAGCAGTTCTTC
CDR3: CASSWGTSGGDEQFF

D: NA
size: NA
J: TRBJ2-7
V: TRBV2
DNA: TGTGCCAGCGGGCAGGTCCTCTACGAGCAGTACTTC
CDR3: CASGQVLYEQYF

D: NA
size: NA
J: TRBJ1-2
V: TRBV28
DNA: TGTGCCAGCAGTCCCCCTACAGCGATTAACTATGGCTACACCTTC
CDR3: CASSPPTAINYGYTF

D: NA
size: NA
J: TRBJ2-2
V: TRBV2
DNA: TGTGCCAGCAGTGCAGGGAACACCGGGGAGCTGTTTTTT
CDR3: CASSAGNTGELFF

D: NA
size: NA
J: TRBJ2-5
V: TRBV5-1
DNA: TGCGCCAGCAGCGCATTGGGGGCCGTAGAGACCCAGTACTTC
CDR3: CASSALGAVETQYF

D: NA
size: NA
J: TRBJ2-5
V: TRBV6-1
DNA: TGTGCCAGCAGTGATTTGGCCAGTGCTTCGGAGACCCAGTACTTC
CDR3: CASSDLASASETQYF

D: TRBD1
size: NA
J: TRBJ2-5
V: TRBV18
DNA: TGTGCCAGCTCACCGAAGCAGACAGGGGGGGAGACCCAGTACTTC
CDR3: CASSPKQTGGETQYF

D: NA
size: NA
J: TRBJ2-5
V: TRBV28
DNA: TGTGCCAGCAGTTCCGGACAGCCCCAAGAGACCCAGTACTTC
CDR3: CASSSGQPQETQYF

D: NA
size: NA
J: TRBJ2-2
V: TRBV6-1
DNA: TGTGCCAGCAGTGAAGCGTTGGGCACCTTAAACACCGGGGAGCTGTTTTTT
CDR3: CASSEALGTLNTGELFF

D: NA
size: NA
J: TRBJ1-3
V: TRBV18
DNA: TGTGCCAGCTCACCACAGTCGAATAAGGCCTCCCTTCTCTCTGGAAACACCATATATTTT
CDR3: CASSPQSNKASLLSGNTIYF

D: NA
size: NA
J: TRBJ1-6
V: TRBV4-2
DNA: TGTGCCAGCAGCCAAGTTGGCTCAGCTCGGATAGGATCACCCCTCCACTTT
CDR3: CASSQVGSARIGSPLHF

D: NA
size: NA
J: TRBJ1-5
V: TRBV6-1
DNA: TGTGCCAGCAGGCGTGGGGGACCGAATCAGCCCCAGCATTTT
CDR3: CASRRGGPNQPQHF

D: NA
size: NA
J: TRBJ1-1
V: TRBV28
DNA: TGTGCCAGCAGTTATGGCAGGATGAACACTGAAGCTTTCTTT
CDR3: CASSYGRMNTEAFF

D: TRBD1
size: once
J: TRBJ2-1
V: TRBV7-8
DNA: TGTGCCAGCAGTCGTTACGGACAGGGAGTTGCTGAGCAGTTCTTC
CDR3: CASSRYGQGVAEQFF

D: TRBD1
size: NA
J: TRBJ2-2
V: TRBV7-8
DNA: TGTGCCAGCAGCAAGGACAGGGCCGGGGAGCTGTTTTTT
CDR3: CASSKDRAGELFF

D: NA
size: once
J: TRBJ1-4
V: TRBV2
DNA: TGTGCCAGCAAGAGGCAGGAATGGACTAATGAAAAACTGTTTTTT
CDR3: CASKRQEWTNEKLFF

D: NA
size: NA
J: TRBJ1-2
V: TRBV6-1
DNA: TGTGCCAGCAGTGAAGACAGGGCCTACACCTTC
CDR3: CASSEDRAYTF

D: NA
size: NA
J: TRBJ2-7
V: TRBV28
DNA: TGTGCCAGCAGCTCATCGGCCCCGGACGAGCAGTACTTC
CDR3: CASSSSAPDEQYF

D: NA
size: NA
J: TRBJ2-7
V: TRBV28
DNA: TGTGCCAGCAGTTTTAGCGTTTCCTACGAGCAGTACTTC
CDR3: CASSFSVSYEQYF

D: TRBD2
size: NA
J: TRBJ2-2
V: TRBV5-1
DNA: TGCGCCAGCAGACTAGCGGGAGTGGCCGGGGAGCTGTTTTTT
CDR3: CASRLAGVAGELFF

D: NA
size: NA
J: TRBJ2-7
V: TRBV27
DNA: TGTGCCAGCAGTTTATCGGCAGGGGCCTACGAGCAGTACTTC
CDR3: CASSLSAGAYEQYF

D: TRBD2
size: NA
J: TRBJ2-7
V: TRBV6-5
DNA: TGTGCCAGCAGTTACTCGAGACTAGCGGGGACGCGGGAGCAGTACTTC
CDR3: CASSYSRLAGTREQYF

D: TRBD1
size: NA
J: TRBJ2-7
V: TRBV7-9
DNA: TGTGCCAGCAGCTTAGTTGCGAGCCGGGACAGGAAGGACGAGCAGTACTTC
CDR3: CASSLVASRDRKDEQYF

D: NA
size: NA
J: TRBJ2-6
V: TRBV19
DNA: TGTGCCAGTAGTGTACAGGCGGGAATGGCAGGGGCCAACGTCCTGACTTTC
CDR3: CASSVQAGMAGANVLTF

D: TRBD1
size: NA
J: TRBJ2-7
V: TRBV6-1
DNA: TGTGCCAGCAGAGCCAGAGGACAGGGGGCGCGCGAGCAGTACTTC
CDR3: CASRARGQGAREQYF

D: TRBD1
size: NA
J: TRBJ2-7
V: TRBV7-8
DNA: TGTGCCAGCAGCTTAGTGGGCAGGGGGCTGAACTACGAGCAGTACTTC
CDR3: CASSLVGRGLNYEQYF

D: NA
size: NA
J: TRBJ2-2
V: TRBV7-9
DNA: TGTGCCAGCAGCTTGAACACCGGGGAGCTGTTTTTT
CDR3: CASSLNTGELFF

D: NA
size: NA
J: TRBJ2-7
V: TRBV6-1
DNA: TGTGCCAGCAGTGAATCTAGCCGACCGCACGAGCAGTACTTC
CDR3: CASSESSRPHEQYF

D: NA
size: NA
J: TRBJ2-1
V: TRBV5-1
DNA: TGCGCCAGCAGCCCTCAGGACAGCCCGGGGCAGTTCTTC
CDR3: CASSPQDSPGQFF

D: NA
size: NA
J: TRBJ1-2
V: TRBV7-2
DNA: TGTGCCAGCAGCCCCCCGCCTCCCTATGGCTACACCTTC
CDR3: CASSPPPPYGYTF

D: TRBD1
size: NA
J: TRBJ1-2
V: TRBV6-5
DNA: TGTGCCAGCAGTTCCTTTCTGGGACAGGGGGCAGGTGGCTACACCTTC
CDR3: CASSSFLGQGAGGYTF

D: NA
size: NA
J: TRBJ2-1
V: TRBV7-9
DNA: TGTGCCAGCAGCTTAGACTTCACCGTTAATGAGCAGTTCTTC
CDR3: CASSLDFTVNEQFF

D: NA
size: NA
J: TRBJ1-2
V: TRBV5-1
DNA: TGCGCCAGCAGCTTGAAGGGCTACTATGGCTACACCTTC
CDR3: CASSLKGYYGYTF

D: TRBD2
size: NA
J: TRBJ2-1
V: TRBV5-1
DNA: TGCGCCAGCAGCGATACAAGTGGGACTAGCCGCTACAATGAGCAGTTCTTC
CDR3: CASSDTSGTSRYNEQFF

D: NA
size: NA
J: TRBJ2-6
V: TRBV6-1
DNA: TGTGCCAGCAGAGTCTCTGGGGCCAACGTCCTGACTTTC
CDR3: CASRVSGANVLTF

D: NA
size: NA
J: TRBJ2-3
V: TRBV6-1
DNA: TGTGCCAGCAGTGAGGCGGGCCACAGCACAGATACGCAGTATTTT
CDR3: CASSEAGHSTDTQYF

D: NA
size: NA
J: TRBJ1-2
V: TRBV28
DNA: TGTGCCAGCGGGGCGTTGATGGGTAACTATGGCTACACCTTC
CDR3: CASGALMGNYGYTF

D: NA
size: NA
J: TRBJ2-3
V: TRBV5-1
DNA: TGCGCCAGCAGCTTGGCAGGGACAGATACGCAGTATTTT
CDR3: CASSLAGTDTQYF